The rows below give T cell receptor beta chains drawn from one sample of a study of T-cell reconstitution after alpha-beta-depleted transplantation in children. TCRdb processed the PCR reads anew with MiXCR; each CDR3 protein has one entry. The sample shows approximately 980,000 distinct CDR3 sequences, around 30% of them seen only once. The input for sequencing was PBMCs, mostly from graft donor cells, taken 360 days after TCRalphabeta/CD19-depleted stem cell transplant. The receptor set was obtained from a boy younger than two who had a stem cell transplant for SCID, so the T cells may come from the graft donor. The CDR3 runs from the conserved cysteine through the conserved F or W. D genes are given only for firm matches. The size of a clone is reported for some rows only, either as once, few or many, or as a class for expanded clones.

>TRBV20-1|.|TRBJ2-5|.
CSASSSRGGGGGTQYF
TGCAGTGCTAGCTCAAGCAGGGGTGGGGGAGGGGGGACCCAGTACTTC
>TRBV7-9|.|TRBJ2-1|.
CASSSRGNPDNEQFF
TGTGCCAGCAGCTCACGGGGAAACCCCGACAATGAGCAGTTCTTC
>TRBV9|few|TRBJ2-2|.
CASSVGVGFLGTGELFF
TGTGCCAGCAGCGTAGGAGTGGGCTTCTTAGGCACCGGGGAGCTGTTTTTT
>TRBV29-1|few|TRBJ2-7|TRBD1
CSALGQGNEQYF
TGCAGCGCCCTGGGACAGGGGAACGAGCAGTACTTC
>TRBV2|.|TRBJ2-2|TRBD2
CASSRAVAGMNTGELFF
TGTGCCAGCAGTAGGGCGGTAGCGGGGATGAACACCGGGGAGCTGTTTTTT
>TRBV28|few|TRBJ1-2|.
CASSPTINYGYTF
TGTGCCAGCAGCCCGACCATTAACTATGGCTACACCTTC
>TRBV20-1|few|TRBJ1-2|.
CSPRGVYGYTF
TGCAGTCCGCGGGGTGTCTATGGCTACACCTTC
>TRBV11-3|.|TRBJ1-1|.
CASSLPRSPGPGTEAFF
TGTGCCAGCAGCTTACCTCGGTCTCCGGGCCCAGGGACTGAAGCTTTCTTT
>TRBV9|few|TRBJ1-5|.
CASSAGPPSNQPQHF
TGTGCCAGCAGCGCAGGGCCCCCTTCGAATCAGCCCCAGCATTTT
>TRBV18|once|TRBJ2-5|.
CASSPLTAQETQYF
TGTGCCAGCTCACCATTGACAGCGCAAGAGACCCAGTACTTC
>TRBV5-1|.|TRBJ2-1|TRBD1
CASSSGQGPFYNEQFF
TGCGCCAGCAGCTCGGGACAGGGGCCTTTCTACAATGAGCAGTTCTTC
>TRBV20-1|.|TRBJ2-1|TRBD2
CSAKTSGGLVAYNEQFF
TGCAGTGCAAAAACTAGCGGGGGGCTGGTGGCCTACAATGAGCAGTTCTTC
>TRBV7-7|few|TRBJ2-1|.
CASSLAGSSDYNEQFF
TGTGCCAGCAGCTTAGCTGGTTCTAGCGACTACAATGAGCAGTTCTTC
>TRBV6-1|.|TRBJ1-5|.
CASRDSINQPQHF
TGTGCCAGCCGCGACAGTATCAATCAGCCCCAGCATTTT
>TRBV28|few|TRBJ2-4|.
CATQEGLAKNIQYF
TGTGCCACCCAAGAGGGCTTAGCCAAAAACATTCAGTACTTC
>TRBV18|.|TRBJ2-1|.
CASSPVAGLQDNEQFF
TGTGCCAGCTCACCCGTGGCAGGGCTTCAAGATAATGAGCAGTTCTTC
>TRBV7-2|.|TRBJ2-3|.
CVTLGVTSTDTQYF
TGTGTGACACTGGGCGTAACTAGCACAGATACGCAGTATTTT
>TRBV10-3|.|TRBJ2-3|.
CAISTQDTQYF
TGTGCCATCTCTACGCAAGATACGCAGTATTTT
>TRBV10-3|few|TRBJ2-1|.
CAIRPWGSAAFNEQFF
TGTGCCATCAGGCCCTGGGGTAGCGCTGCCTTCAATGAGCAGTTCTTC
>TRBV7-9|.|TRBJ2-1|TRBD1
CASSSTTGFNEQFF
TGTGCCAGCAGCTCCACGACAGGGTTCAATGAGCAGTTCTTC
>TRBV20-1|.|TRBJ2-1|.
CSARDPNRAYNEQFF
TGCAGTGCTAGAGATCCTAACAGGGCCTACAATGAGCAGTTCTTC
>TRBV5-1|few|TRBJ1-5|.
CASSLGGREDNQPQHF
TGCGCCAGCAGCTTGGGCGGCAGGGAGGACAATCAGCCCCAGCATTTT
>TRBV12-3/TRBV12-4|.|TRBJ1-5|.
CASSSYREGGQPQHF
TGTGCCAGCAGTTCATACAGGGAAGGGGGTCAGCCCCAGCATTTT
>TRBV28|few|TRBJ2-7|.
CASSASPSYEQYF
TGTGCCAGCAGCGCCTCACCCTCCTACGAGCAGTACTTC
>TRBV5-6|.|TRBJ2-1|.
CASSLVAGNYNEQFF
TGTGCCAGCAGCTTGGTAGCAGGGAACTACAATGAGCAGTTCTTC
>TRBV4-1|few|TRBJ2-7|TRBD2
CASSIASGYEQYF
TGCGCCAGCAGTATAGCTAGCGGCTACGAGCAGTACTTC
>TRBV29-1|few|TRBJ2-3|.
CSVPRQAWRDTQYF
TGCAGCGTACCCAGACAGGCGTGGAGAGATACGCAGTATTTT
>TRBV6-1|.|TRBJ1-2|.
CASSDTADYGYTF
TGTGCCAGCAGTGACACCGCGGACTATGGCTACACCTTC
>TRBV12-3/TRBV12-4|.|TRBJ2-5|.
CASSFRGASGETQYF
TGTGCCAGCAGTTTCCGCGGGGCGAGTGGGGAGACCCAGTACTTC
>TRBV7-3|.|TRBJ2-3|TRBD2
CASSRGGDNQSTDTQYF
TGTGCCAGCAGCCGCGGGGGGGATAATCAAAGCACAGATACGCAGTATTTT
>TRBV12-3/TRBV12-4|.|TRBJ2-1|TRBD2
CASSAGTSGVYNEQFF
TGTGCCAGCAGCGCCGGGACTAGCGGAGTGTACAATGAGCAGTTCTTC
>TRBV6-5|.|TRBJ2-3|.
CASSYRAGATDTQYF
TGTGCCAGCAGTTACCGGGCGGGGGCAACAGATACGCAGTATTTT
>TRBV6-2/TRBV6-3|few|TRBJ2-5|.
CASSLRDMTQYF
TGTGCCAGCAGCCTCCGGGATATGACCCAGTACTTC
>TRBV29-1|few|TRBJ2-1|.
CSGGGGAIRSYNEQFF
TGCAGCGGGGGTGGGGGGGCTATACGTTCCTACAATGAGCAGTTCTTC
>TRBV20-1|.|TRBJ2-3|.
CSAKPTGITITDTQYF
TGCAGTGCCAAACCGACCGGGATTACAATCACAGATACGCAGTATTTT
>TRBV6-2/TRBV6-3|.|TRBJ2-3|.
CASSYTPGTWADTQYF
TGTGCCAGCAGTTACACCCCCGGGACGTGGGCAGATACGCAGTATTTT
>TRBV24-1|many|TRBJ2-1|.
CATSDRSGRRYNEQFF
TGTGCCACCAGTGATCGTTCCGGACGGAGGTACAATGAGCAGTTCTTC
>TRBV15|.|TRBJ1-1|.
CATSRGGGLLATEAFF
TGTGCCACCAGCAGAGGGGGAGGGCTCCTGGCCACTGAAGCTTTCTTT
>TRBV20-1|.|TRBJ2-1|TRBD2
CSAPNTLKTSGGTAEQFF
TGCAGTGCTCCCAACACACTCAAGACTAGCGGGGGTACGGCTGAGCAGTTCTTC
>TRBV28|.|TRBJ2-1|.
CASSLGGGIYNEQFF
TGTGCCAGCAGTTTAGGGGGGGGCATTTATAATGAGCAGTTCTTC
>TRBV12-3/TRBV12-4|.|TRBJ2-7|.
CASSPTRGGSYEQYF
TGTGCCAGCAGTCCGACCAGGGGAGGATCGTACGAGCAGTACTTC
>TRBV29-1|few|TRBJ2-3|TRBD2
CSVPGLVGTDTQYF
TGCAGCGTGCCGGGACTAGTGGGTACAGATACGCAGTATTTT
>TRBV29-1|.|TRBJ1-1|TRBD1
CSVERGRLEAFF
TGCAGCGTTGAGAGGGGGCGGTTGGAAGCTTTCTTT
>TRBV4-3|many|TRBJ2-2|.
CASSHQGGTGELFF
TGCGCCAGCAGCCATCAGGGGGGGACCGGGGAGCTGTTTTTT
>TRBV7-9|.|TRBJ2-3|.
CASSPRLGRLSTDTQYF
TGTGCCAGCAGCCCCCGTCTAGGGCGCCTCAGCACAGATACGCAGTATTTT
>TRBV18|few|TRBJ2-1|.
CASSPPWTAYNEQFF
TGTGCCAGCTCACCACCATGGACTGCATACAATGAGCAGTTCTTC